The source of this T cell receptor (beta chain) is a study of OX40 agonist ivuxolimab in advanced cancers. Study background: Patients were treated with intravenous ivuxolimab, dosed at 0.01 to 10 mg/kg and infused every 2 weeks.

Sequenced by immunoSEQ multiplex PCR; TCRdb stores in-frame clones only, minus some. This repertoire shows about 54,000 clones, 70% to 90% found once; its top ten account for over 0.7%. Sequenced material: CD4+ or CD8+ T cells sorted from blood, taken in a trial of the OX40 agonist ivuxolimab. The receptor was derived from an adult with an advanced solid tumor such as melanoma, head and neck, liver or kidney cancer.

The CDR3: CASSLDRGDTQYF. The DNA for the CDR3 is TGCGCCAGCAGCCTGGACCGTGGCGATACGCAGTATTTT. V is TRBV4-1 and J is TRBJ2-3; D unresolved. Germline V gene data show CDR1 as MGHRA and CDR2 as YSYEKL. The CDR3 has 13 residues. V was shortened by 4 bases and J by 6 bases, with 11 bases between the two germline ends.